This TCR beta chain was identified during a study of blood T cell repertoires in COVID-19. Background on the study: The United States, Italy and Spain were the sources of the acute and convalescent COVID-19 samples. The analysed material was cDNA or gDNA that came from T cells, B-cell-depleted T cells, or PBMCs.

Per germline, CDR1 MNHNY and CDR2 SVGAGI (reference sequence). The V and J ends lost 0 bases and 2 bases respectively, with 8 bases between them. CDR3 length: 15 residues. Sequenced by immunoSEQ multiplex PCR; TCRdb stores in-frame clones only, minus some. The sample includes about 250,000 clones, around 89% of them seen just once. This clone was seen once. The chain is built from TRBV6-6 and TRBJ1-3; no firm D call. The clonotype was recovered from a young man with acute or convalescent COVID-19. The sample consisted of peripheral blood. CDR3 loop: CASSYSSGTGNTIYF. In DNA, the CDR3 is TGTGCCAGCAGTTACTCCTCAGGCACTGGAAACACCATATATTTT.